A selection of T cell receptor beta chains follows, all from one sample in a study of blood T cells in healthy people across ages. TCRdb redid the calling of the 5' RACE reads with MiXCR, one entry per CDR3 protein. Altogether 800,000 to 950,000 distinct CDR3 sequences are present, almost 30% being singletons, with the ten largest covering 10%. This same sample was also taken into another study, of T cells of mothers and their children.

Sequencing was carried out using blood. Every receptor here comes from a woman in her forties in good health. Each CDR3 is given with its conserved first and last residue. The D gene is left open where the match is weak. Where a row states a size, it is once, few, many or the class of an expanded clone; other rows omit it.

v_gene	j_gene	abundance	d_gene	CDR3aa	CDR3nt
TRBV7-2	TRBJ2-7	NA	TRBD2	CASSLGRGLAGGAYEQYF	TGTGCCAGCAGCTTAGGCCGGGGACTAGCGGGGGGAGCCTACGAGCAGTACTTC
TRBV6-1	TRBJ1-2	many	TRBD1	CATQTGGLWSGYTF	TGTGCCACCCAAACAGGGGGTCTCTGGAGTGGCTACACCTTC
TRBV5-1	TRBJ2-7	NA	NA	CASSFTRLIDTYEQYF	TGCGCCAGCAGCTTTACGAGGCTGATAGATACCTACGAGCAGTACTTC
TRBV20-1	TRBJ2-1	NA	NA	CSARDRWDDEQFF	TGCAGTGCTAGAGATCGGTGGGACGATGAGCAGTTCTTC
TRBV6-4	TRBJ1-1	NA	NA	CASSEGDRDTEAFF	TGTGCCAGCAGTGAGGGGGACCGGGACACTGAAGCTTTCTTT
TRBV6-1	TRBJ2-7	NA	NA	CASSSQEERQYF	TGTGCCAGCAGTTCTCAGGAAGAGAGGCAGTACTTC
TRBV12-3/TRBV12-4	TRBJ2-1	NA	TRBD1	CASSESRTGRGNEQFF	TGTGCCAGCAGCGAATCCAGGACAGGGCGGGGTAATGAGCAGTTCTTC
TRBV28	TRBJ1-2	few	NA	CASSLSHYGYTF	TGTGCCAGCAGTTTATCTCACTATGGCTACACCTTC
TRBV6-5	TRBJ1-1	NA	NA	CAGSYSRRIGQAFF	TGTGCCGGCAGTTACTCGAGGAGAATCGGACAAGCTTTCTTT
TRBV29-1	TRBJ2-1	many	NA	CSVEPPRANEQFF	TGCAGCGTTGAACCTCCAAGGGCAAATGAGCAGTTCTTC
TRBV5-6	TRBJ2-5	few	TRBD1	CASSRGQGVPTDQETQYF	TGTGCCAGCAGCCGAGGGCAGGGGGTCCCCACCGACCAAGAGACCCAGTACTTC
TRBV28	TRBJ2-7	NA	TRBD1	CASSRDRAGVRQYF	TGTGCCAGCAGCCGGGACAGGGCTGGGGTACGGCAGTACTTT
TRBV12-3/TRBV12-4	TRBJ1-4	few	NA	CASSGPPRGRNRVGDEKLFF	TGTGCCAGCAGTGGGCCCCCCCGCGGACGAAACAGGGTGGGGGATGAAAAACTGTTTTTT
TRBV2	TRBJ2-3	NA	TRBD2	CATSGGAGGTDTQYF	TGTGCCACCAGCGGGGGGGCAGGGGGCACAGATACGCAGTATTTT
TRBV11-2	TRBJ1-1	few	NA	CASSPGTMRAFF	TGTGCCAGCAGCCCCGGGACAATGCGAGCTTTCTTT
TRBV4-1	TRBJ2-3	NA	NA	CASSSRLVGAIGDTQYF	TGCGCCAGCAGCTCACGACTAGTGGGGGCCATCGGAGATACGCAGTATTTT
TRBV5-6	TRBJ2-3	NA	NA	CTSSLEFYTDTQYF	TGTACCAGCAGCTTGGAATTCTACACAGATACGCAGTATTTT
TRBV4-1	TRBJ1-6	many	NA	CASSQIQRFNSPLHF	TGCGCCAGCAGCCAGATACAGAGATTTAATTCACCCCTCCACTTT
TRBV7-2	TRBJ2-7	once	TRBD2	CASSPTLAGGLRQYF	TGTGCCAGCAGCCCCACTCTAGCGGGGGGCCTCCGTCAGTACTTC
TRBV28	TRBJ2-7	many	NA	CASSSVYEQYF	TGTGCCAGCAGCTCCGTCTACGAGCAGTACTTC
TRBV14	TRBJ2-1	few	TRBD1	CASSLQGAGNEQFF	TGTGCCAGCAGCCTACAGGGGGCAGGTAATGAGCAGTTCTTC
TRBV28	TRBJ2-7	few	NA	CASRVGTSAGGYEQYF	TGTGCCAGCCGGGTTGGGACTTCGGCAGGGGGCTACGAGCAGTACTTC
TRBV12-3/TRBV12-4	TRBJ1-2	many	NA	CASSLRASYGYTF	TGTGCCAGCAGTTTACGGGCGTCCTATGGCTACACCTTC
TRBV5-1	TRBJ1-1	few	NA	CASSPEGRGTEAFF	TGCGCCAGCAGCCCGGAGGGAAGGGGGACTGAAGCTTTCTTT
TRBV30	TRBJ1-1	few	TRBD1	CAWTGGQSEAFF	TGTGCCTGGACAGGGGGGCAGTCTGAAGCTTTCTTT
TRBV10-3	TRBJ1-2	few	NA	CAISGQSYDYAF	TGTGCCATCAGTGGACAAAGCTATGACTACGCCTTC
TRBV6-2/TRBV6-3	TRBJ2-5	NA	TRBD2	CASSSRGGGKETQYF	TGTGCCAGCAGTTCGCGGGGGGGCGGGAAAGAGACCCAGTACTTC
TRBV20-1	TRBJ2-1	many	TRBD2	CSARDPQRGDHNEQFF	TGCAGTGCTAGAGATCCCCAGCGGGGGGACCACAATGAGCAGTTCTTC
TRBV9	TRBJ2-6	many	NA	CASSETGSSGANVLTF	TGTGCCAGCAGCGAGACAGGTAGCTCTGGGGCCAACGTCCTGACTTTC
TRBV20-1	TRBJ2-7	NA	TRBD1	CSARDPSTGLSYEQYF	TGCAGTGCTAGAGATCCCTCGACAGGGTTGTCCTACGAGCAGTACTTC